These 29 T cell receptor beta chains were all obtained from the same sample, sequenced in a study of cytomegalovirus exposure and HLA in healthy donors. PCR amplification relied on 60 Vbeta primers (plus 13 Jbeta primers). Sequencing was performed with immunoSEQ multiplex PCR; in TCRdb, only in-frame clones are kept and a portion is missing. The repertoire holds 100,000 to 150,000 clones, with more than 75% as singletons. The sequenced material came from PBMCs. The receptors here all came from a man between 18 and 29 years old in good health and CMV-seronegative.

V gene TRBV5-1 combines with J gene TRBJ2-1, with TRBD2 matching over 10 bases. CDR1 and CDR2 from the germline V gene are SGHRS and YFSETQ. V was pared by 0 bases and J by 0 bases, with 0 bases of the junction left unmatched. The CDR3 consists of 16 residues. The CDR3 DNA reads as TGCGCCAGCAGCTTGGTAGCGGGGGGCTCCTACAATGAGCAGTTCTTC. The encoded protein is CASSLVAGGSYNEQFF.

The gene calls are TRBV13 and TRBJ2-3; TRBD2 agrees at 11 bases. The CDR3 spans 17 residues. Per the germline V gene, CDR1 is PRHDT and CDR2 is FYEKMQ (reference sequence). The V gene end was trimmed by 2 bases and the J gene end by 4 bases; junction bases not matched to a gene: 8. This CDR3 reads CASSLMVDSGGADTQYF. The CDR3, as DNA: TGTGCCAGCAGCTTAATGGTTGATAGCGGGGGGGCAGATACGCAGTATTTT.

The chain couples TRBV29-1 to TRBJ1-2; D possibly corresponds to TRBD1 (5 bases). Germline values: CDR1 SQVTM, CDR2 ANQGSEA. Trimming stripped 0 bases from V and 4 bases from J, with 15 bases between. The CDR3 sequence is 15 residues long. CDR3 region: CSVEERRSTGYGYTF. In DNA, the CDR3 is TGCAGCGTTGAAGAACGGCGATCTACAGGCTATGGCTACACCTTC.

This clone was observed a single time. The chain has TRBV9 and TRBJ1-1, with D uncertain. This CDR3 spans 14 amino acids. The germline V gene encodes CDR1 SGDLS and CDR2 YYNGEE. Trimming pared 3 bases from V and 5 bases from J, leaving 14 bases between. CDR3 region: CASSALTRGTEAFF. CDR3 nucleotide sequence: TGTGCCAGCAGCGCCTTGACCAGAGGGACTGAAGCTTTCTTT.

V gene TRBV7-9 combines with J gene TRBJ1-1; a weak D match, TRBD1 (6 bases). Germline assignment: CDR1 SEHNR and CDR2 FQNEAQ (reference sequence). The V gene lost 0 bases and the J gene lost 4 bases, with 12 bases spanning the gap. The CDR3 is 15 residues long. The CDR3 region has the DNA TGTGCCAGCAGCTTAGCGGGGGGGCAGCCCACTGAAGCTTTCTTT. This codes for CASSLAGGQPTEAFF. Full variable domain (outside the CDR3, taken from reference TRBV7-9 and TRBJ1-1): DTGVSQNPRHKITKRGQNVTFRCDPISEHNRLYWYRQTLGQGPEFLTYFQNEAQLEKSRLLSDRFSAERPKGSFSTLEIQRTEQGDSAMYLCASSLAGGQPTEAFFGQGTRLTVV.

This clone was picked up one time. CDR3 residues: CASSYTVQGFTEAFF. The CDR3, as DNA: TGTGCCAGCAGTTACACGGTACAGGGATTCACTGAAGCTTTCTTT. V and J are TRBV6-5 and TRBJ1-1; the D gene is possibly TRBD1 (6 bases). The length of the CDR3 is 15 residues. Germline CDR1 reads MNHEY; CDR2 reads SVGAGI. Trimming took off 2 bases at V and 4 bases at J, with 14 bases between the two ends.

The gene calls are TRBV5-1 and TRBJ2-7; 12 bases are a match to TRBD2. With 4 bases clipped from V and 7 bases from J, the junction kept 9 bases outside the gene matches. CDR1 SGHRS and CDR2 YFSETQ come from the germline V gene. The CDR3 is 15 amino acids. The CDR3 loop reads CASSRSSGGAGEQYF. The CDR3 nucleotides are TGCGCCAGCAGCCGATCTAGCGGGGGGGCGGGGGAGCAGTACTTC.

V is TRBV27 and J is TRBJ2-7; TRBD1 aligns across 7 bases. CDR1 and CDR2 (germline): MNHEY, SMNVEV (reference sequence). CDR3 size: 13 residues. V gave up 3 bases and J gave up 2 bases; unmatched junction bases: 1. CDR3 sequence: CASSLTGPYEQYF. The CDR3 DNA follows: TGTGCCAGCAGTTTGACAGGGCCCTACGAGCAGTACTTC.

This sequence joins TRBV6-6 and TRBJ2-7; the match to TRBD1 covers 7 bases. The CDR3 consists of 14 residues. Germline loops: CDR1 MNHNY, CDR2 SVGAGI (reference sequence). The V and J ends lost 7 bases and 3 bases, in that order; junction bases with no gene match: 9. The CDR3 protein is CASTLQGVDYEQYF. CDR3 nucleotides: TGTGCCAGCACCCTGCAGGGGGTAGACTACGAGCAGTACTTC.

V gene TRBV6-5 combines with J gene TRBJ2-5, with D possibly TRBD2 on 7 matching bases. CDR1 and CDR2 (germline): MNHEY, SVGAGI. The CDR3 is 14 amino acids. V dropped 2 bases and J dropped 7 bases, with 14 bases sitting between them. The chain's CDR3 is CASSYGGGLSTQYF. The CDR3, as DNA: TGTGCCAGCAGTTACGGGGGGGGCCTTTCGACCCAGTACTTC.

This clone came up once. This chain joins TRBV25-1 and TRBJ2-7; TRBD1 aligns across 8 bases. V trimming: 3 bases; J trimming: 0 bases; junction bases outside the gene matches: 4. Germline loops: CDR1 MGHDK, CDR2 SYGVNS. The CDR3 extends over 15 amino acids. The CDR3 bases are TGTGCCAGCAGTGAGGGGCAGGGGGCCTCCTACGAGCAGTACTTC. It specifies CASSEGQGASYEQYF.

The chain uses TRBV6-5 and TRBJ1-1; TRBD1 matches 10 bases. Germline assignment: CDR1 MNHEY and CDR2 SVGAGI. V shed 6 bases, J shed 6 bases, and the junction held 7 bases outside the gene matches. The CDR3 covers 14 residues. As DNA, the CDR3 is TGTGCCAGCAGGGTGGACAGGGGGAGCGCTGAAGCTTTCTTT. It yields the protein CASRVDRGSAEAFF.

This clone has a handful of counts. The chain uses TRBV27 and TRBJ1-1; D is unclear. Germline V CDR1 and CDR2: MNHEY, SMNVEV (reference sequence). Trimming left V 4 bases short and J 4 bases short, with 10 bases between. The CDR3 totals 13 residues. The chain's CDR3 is CASSWGGSTEAFF. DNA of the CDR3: TGTGCCAGCAGTTGGGGTGGGAGCACTGAAGCTTTCTTT.

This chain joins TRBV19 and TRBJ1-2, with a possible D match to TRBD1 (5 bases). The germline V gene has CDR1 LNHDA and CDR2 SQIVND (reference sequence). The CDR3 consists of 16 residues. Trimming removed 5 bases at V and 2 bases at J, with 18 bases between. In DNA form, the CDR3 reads TGTGCCAGTAGTCTCCTCGGGGAGGGGAGGAACTATGGCTACACCTTC. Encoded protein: CASSLLGEGRNYGYTF.

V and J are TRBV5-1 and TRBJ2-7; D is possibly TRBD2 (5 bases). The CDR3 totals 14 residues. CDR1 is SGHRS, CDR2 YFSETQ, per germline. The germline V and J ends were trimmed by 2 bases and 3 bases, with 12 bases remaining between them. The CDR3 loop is CASSFSAGVYEQYF. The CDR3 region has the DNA TGCGCCAGCAGCTTTTCCGCCGGGGTCTACGAGCAGTACTTC.

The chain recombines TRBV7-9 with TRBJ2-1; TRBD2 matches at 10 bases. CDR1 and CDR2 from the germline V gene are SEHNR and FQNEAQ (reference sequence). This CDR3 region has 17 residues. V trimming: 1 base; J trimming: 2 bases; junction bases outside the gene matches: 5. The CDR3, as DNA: TGTGCCAGCAGCTTAGGGGCGGGGACTAGCGCCTACAATGAGCAGTTCTTC. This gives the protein CASSLGAGTSAYNEQFF.

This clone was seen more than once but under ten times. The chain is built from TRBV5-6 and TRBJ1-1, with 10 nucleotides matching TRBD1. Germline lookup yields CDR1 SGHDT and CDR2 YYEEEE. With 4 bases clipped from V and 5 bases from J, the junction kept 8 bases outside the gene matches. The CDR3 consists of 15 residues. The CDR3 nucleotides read TGTGCCAGCAGCACCGGACAGGGGGTAGGGACTGAAGCTTTCTTT. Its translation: CASSTGQGVGTEAFF.

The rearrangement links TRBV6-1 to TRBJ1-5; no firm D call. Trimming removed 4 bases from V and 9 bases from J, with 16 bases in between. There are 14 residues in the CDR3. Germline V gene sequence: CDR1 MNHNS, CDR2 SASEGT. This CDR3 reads CASSASSQTRPQHF. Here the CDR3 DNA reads TGTGCCAGCAGTGCTAGCAGTCAGACGCGGCCCCAGCATTTT.

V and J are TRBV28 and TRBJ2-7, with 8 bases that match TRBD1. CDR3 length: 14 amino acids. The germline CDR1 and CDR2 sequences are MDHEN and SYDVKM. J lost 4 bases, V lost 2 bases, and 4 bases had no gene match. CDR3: CASSLQGASYEQYF. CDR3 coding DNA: TGTGCCAGCAGTTTACAGGGGGCAAGTTACGAGCAGTACTTC.

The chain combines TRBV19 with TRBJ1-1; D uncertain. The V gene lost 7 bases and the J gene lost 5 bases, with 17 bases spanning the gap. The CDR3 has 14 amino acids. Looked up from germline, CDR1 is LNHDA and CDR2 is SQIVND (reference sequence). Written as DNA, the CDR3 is TGTGCCAGTACCCTGCGGGATATAAGAACTGAAGCTTTCTTT. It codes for CASTLRDIRTEAFF.

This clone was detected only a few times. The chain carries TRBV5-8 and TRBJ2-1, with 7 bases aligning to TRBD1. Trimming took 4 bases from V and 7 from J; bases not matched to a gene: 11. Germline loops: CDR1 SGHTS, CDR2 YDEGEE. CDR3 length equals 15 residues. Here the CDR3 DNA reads TGTGCCAGCAGCCCCGGGACAGCGCCGAGGAATGAGCAGTTCTTC. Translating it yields CASSPGTAPRNEQFF.

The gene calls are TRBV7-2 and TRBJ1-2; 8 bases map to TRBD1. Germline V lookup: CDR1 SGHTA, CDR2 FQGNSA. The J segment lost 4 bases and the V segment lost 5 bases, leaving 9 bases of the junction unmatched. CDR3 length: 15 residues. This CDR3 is CASSTPDRVAYGYTF. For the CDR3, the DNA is TGTGCCAGCAGCACCCCGGACAGGGTCGCCTATGGCTACACCTTC.

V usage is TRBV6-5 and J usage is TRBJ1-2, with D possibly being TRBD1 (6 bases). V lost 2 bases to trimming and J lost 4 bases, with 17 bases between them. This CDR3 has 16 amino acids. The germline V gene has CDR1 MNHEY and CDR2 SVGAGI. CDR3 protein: CASSYKAGGDPYGYTF. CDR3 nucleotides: TGTGCCAGCAGTTACAAAGCGGGGGGCGATCCCTATGGCTACACCTTC.

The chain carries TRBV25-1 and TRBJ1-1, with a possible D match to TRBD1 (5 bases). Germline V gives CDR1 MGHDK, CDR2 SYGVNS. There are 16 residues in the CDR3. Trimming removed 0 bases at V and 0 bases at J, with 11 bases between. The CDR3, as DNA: TGTGCCAGCAGTGAATATGGGGCGCGAATGAACACTGAAGCTTTCTTT. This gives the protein CASSEYGARMNTEAFF.

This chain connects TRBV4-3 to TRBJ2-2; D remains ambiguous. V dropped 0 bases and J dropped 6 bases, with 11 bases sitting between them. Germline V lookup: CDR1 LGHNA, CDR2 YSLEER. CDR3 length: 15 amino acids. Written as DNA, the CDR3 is TGCGCCAGCAGCCAAGACGTGACTTGGCCCGGGGAGCTGTTTTTT. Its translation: CASSQDVTWPGELFF.

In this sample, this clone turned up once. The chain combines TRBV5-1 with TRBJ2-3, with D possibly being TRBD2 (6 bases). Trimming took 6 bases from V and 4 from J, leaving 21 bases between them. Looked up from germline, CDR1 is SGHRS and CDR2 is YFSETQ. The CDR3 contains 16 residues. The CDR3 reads CASTFDNGGLADTQYF. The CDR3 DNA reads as TGCGCCAGCACCTTCGATAACGGGGGATTGGCAGATACGCAGTATTTT.

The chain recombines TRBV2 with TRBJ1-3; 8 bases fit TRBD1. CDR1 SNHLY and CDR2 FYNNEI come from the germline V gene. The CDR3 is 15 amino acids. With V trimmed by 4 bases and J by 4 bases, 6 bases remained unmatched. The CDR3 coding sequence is TGTGCCAGCAGTGCAGGGGGCGCGCGGGGAAACACCATATATTTT. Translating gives CASSAGGARGNTIYF.

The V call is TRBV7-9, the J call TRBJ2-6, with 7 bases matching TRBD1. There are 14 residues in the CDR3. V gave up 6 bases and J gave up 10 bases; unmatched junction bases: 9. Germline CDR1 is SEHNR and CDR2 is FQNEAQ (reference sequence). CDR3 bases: TGTGCCAGCAGGCCCGAGGGACAGAAGAACGTCCTGACTTTC. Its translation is CASRPEGQKNVLTF. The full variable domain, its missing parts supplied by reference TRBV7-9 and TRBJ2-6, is DTGVSQNPRHKITKRGQNVTFRCDPISEHNRLYWYRQTLGQGPEFLTYFQNEAQLEKSRLLSDRFSAERPKGSFSTLEIQRTEQGDSAMYLCASRPEGQKNVLTFGAGSRLTVL.

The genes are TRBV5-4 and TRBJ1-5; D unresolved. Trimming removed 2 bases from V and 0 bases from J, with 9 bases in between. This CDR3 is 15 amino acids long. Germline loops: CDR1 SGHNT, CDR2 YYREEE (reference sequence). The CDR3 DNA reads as TGTGCCAGCAGCTTACAGCCCAATAGCAATCAGCCCCAGCATTTT. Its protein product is CASSLQPNSNQPQHF.